This T cell receptor (beta chain) emerged from a study of breast tumors, draining lymph nodes, adjacent tissues. The study, taken as a whole, reports: Data fit most tumor T cells coming from lymph node, expanding in tumor. Tumor and nontumor repertoires were significantly more similar in luminal-like than in basal-like breast cancer.

TCRdb reprocessed the multiplex PCR reads via MiXCR and lists one record per CDR3 protein. The profile shows about 230,000 distinct CDR3 sequences, 32% of them singletons. Breast cancer patients provided tissue from their axillary draining lymph nodes. The germline V gene has CDR1 SGDLS and CDR2 YYNGEE. The CDR3 sequence is 18 residues long. Trimming removed 5 bases at V and 3 bases at J, with 25 bases between. The table lists this clonotype with a count of one. Its antigen is as yet unknown. The chain has TRBV9 and TRBJ2-3, with D maybe TRBD1 (6 bases). Source material: axillary lymph node tissue. This TCR was sampled from a female donor with breast cancer. Some clones in this sample may be carry-over from other donors' samples. The CDR3 protein is CASRGEQGATSSTDTQYF. The CDR3 region has the DNA TGTGCCAGCAGAGGGGAACAGGGTGCTACGAGCAGTACAGATACGCAGTATTTT. Filled out from reference TRBV9 and TRBJ2-3, the complete variable domain reads DSGVTQTPKHLITATGQRVTLRCSPRSGDLSVYWYQQSLDQGLQFLIQYYNGEERAKGNILERFSAQQFPDLHSELNLSSLELGDSALYFCASRGEQGATSSTDTQYFGPGTRLTVL.